Listed below are T cell receptor beta chains from one sample, sequenced in a study of neurological immune-mediated disorders. One entry per CDR3 protein results from TCRdb running MiXCR on the 5' RACE reads. Among 65,000 to 80,000 distinct CDR3 sequences listed, roughly 4.9% were seen once. The sample taken for sequencing was PBMCs. The receptor source for this set is a woman in her 70s with multiple sclerosis. The CDR3 runs from the conserved cysteine through the conserved F or W. The D gene is left open where the match is weak. The size field is filled for only some rows; it gives once, few, many or a size class.

v_gene	j_gene	d_gene	abundance	CDR3aa	CDR3nt
TRBV12-3/TRBV12-4	TRBJ1-3	NA	few	CASSLRNTIYF	TGTGCCAGCAGTTTAAGAAACACCATATATTTT
TRBV7-2	TRBJ2-1	NA	many	CASSLDYNEQFF	TGTGCCAGCAGCTTAGACTACAATGAGCAGTTCTTC
TRBV20-1	TRBJ1-3	TRBD1	many	CSARSGRGRSGNTIYF	TGCAGTGCTAGATCGGGCAGGGGGCGTTCCGGAAACACCATATATTTT
TRBV7-2	TRBJ1-5	NA	NA	CASSLAGGGGNQHQHF	TGTGCCAGCAGCTTAGCGGGTGGGGGCGGCAATCAGCACCAGCATTTT
TRBV3-1	TRBJ2-7	NA	few	CASSQGMEYEQYF	TGTGCCAGCAGCCAAGGGATGGAGTACGAGCAGTACTTC
TRBV6-5	TRBJ1-5	NA	many	CASRRDGNQPQHF	TGTGCCAGCAGGAGGGACGGCAATCAGCCCCAGCATTTT
TRBV5-5	TRBJ2-7	NA	many	CASSLDLFTGLPYEQYF	TGTGCCAGCAGCTTGGATCTTTTTACAGGACTTCCATACGAGCAGTACTTC
TRBV5-1	TRBJ2-7	TRBD2	many	CASSLWTSGSYEQYF	TGCGCCAGCAGCTTATGGACTAGCGGCTCCTACGAGCAGTACTTC
TRBV15	TRBJ2-7	NA	many	CATSRDLTGTAAYEQYF	TGTGCCACCAGCAGAGATCTCACCGGGACGGCAGCCTACGAGCAGTACTTC
TRBV7-8	TRBJ2-7	NA	many	CASSLVRTSYEQYF	TGTGCCAGCAGCTTAGTGAGGACCTCCTACGAGCAGTACTTC
TRBV20-1	TRBJ1-2	NA	many	CSAKKTGYQGGYTF	TGCAGTGCTAAGAAAACAGGTTATCAGGGAGGCTACACCTTC
TRBV5-8	TRBJ2-3	TRBD2	few	CASSSRTSGGTDTQYF	TGTGCCAGCAGCTCAAGGACTAGCGGAGGCACAGATACGCAGTATTTT
TRBV12-3/TRBV12-4	TRBJ2-2	NA	many	CASSLAAGPGAAGELFF	TGTGCCAGCAGTTTAGCAGCAGGGCCAGGGGCCGCCGGGGAGCTGTTTTTT
TRBV7-9	TRBJ2-1	NA	many	CASSLAGTFNEQFF	TGTGCCAGCAGCTTAGCCGGGACTTTCAATGAGCAGTTCTTC
TRBV27	TRBJ1-1	TRBD1	many	CASSTRTKGQDAFF	TGTGCCAGCAGTACCCGGACGAAGGGACAGGATGCTTTCTTT
TRBV5-8	TRBJ2-6	NA	many	CASSLGGFSGANVLTF	TGTGCCAGCAGCTTGGGAGGGTTCTCAGGGGCCAACGTCCTGACTTTC
TRBV20-1	TRBJ1-4	NA	NA	CSASETWGVLFF	TGCAGTGCGTCGGAAACGTGGGGGGTACTGTTTTTT
TRBV20-1	TRBJ1-2	TRBD1	NA	CSALGQSDGYTF	TGCAGTGCCCTGGGACAGTCTGATGGCTACACCTTC
TRBV7-9	TRBJ2-7	NA	few	CASSLGRYEQYF	TGTGCCAGCAGCTTAGGAAGGTACGAGCAGTACTTC
TRBV7-8	TRBJ2-1	NA	many	CASSLRDTGHNEQFF	TGTGCCAGCAGCTTGAGGGACACCGGACACAATGAGCAGTTCTTC
TRBV15	TRBJ2-5	NA	many	CATSRDGQLRETQYF	TGTGCCACCAGCAGAGATGGACAGTTGCGGGAGACCCAGTACTTC
TRBV20-1	TRBJ1-2	NA	NA	CSARGDRNRGNYGYTF	TGCAGTGCTAGAGGAGACAGGAACCGGGGGAACTATGGCTACACCTTC
TRBV7-8	TRBJ2-1	NA	many	CASSVTRISNEQFF	TGTGCCAGCAGCGTCACTAGGATTTCGAATGAGCAGTTCTTC